The present entry profiles one T cell receptor beta chain with its context. The sample has other DNA sequences that encode this CDR3 too. The Seattle patients joined while their infection was active and were tracked longitudinally afterward. These data come from a study of blood T cell repertoires in COVID-19. Background on the study: The United States, Italy and Spain were the sources of the acute and convalescent COVID-19 samples. In each case, the material was cDNA or gDNA derived from T cells, B-cell-depleted T cells, or PBMCs.

TCRdb keeps only in-frame clones here, not all; method: immunoSEQ multiplex PCR. This sample carries 270,000 or so clones, just under 90% of them seen once, and the ten largest clones take 11%. The clonotype originates from a woman aged 25 to 39 with COVID-19, enrolled during active disease. Sequenced: peripheral blood.

Here the CDR3 reads CASSSQGGEETQYF. The CDR3 DNA sequence: TGTGCCAGCAGCTCTCAGGGAGGGGAAGAGACCCAGTACTTC. This sequence joins TRBV3-1 (or the pseudogene TRBV3-2) and TRBJ2-5, with 7 bases aligning to TRBD2. Trimming at V came to 5 bases and at J to 3 bases, leaving 6 bases not matched to a gene. The CDR3 runs 14 residues. CDR1 is LGHDT, CDR2 YNNKEL, per germline (reference sequence).